The 10 T cell receptor beta chains presented below share a single source sample, sequenced in a study of shared clonotypes between healthy human individuals. Naive-designated CD8 cells lacked CD45RO, were positively enriched for CCR7, and omitted terminally differentiated effector memory CD45RA+ cells. The repertoire was sequenced with immunoSEQ multiplex PCR; TCRdb's copy has only in-frame clones and lacks some. The sample carries hundreds of thousands of clones, roughly 98% recorded once. Sequencing was done on a sample of naive CD8+ T cells sorted from blood. These TCRs come from a man aged 25 to 40 in good health.

This chain links TRBV10-3 with TRBJ1-2; D gene uncertain. Trimming pared 2 bases from V and 2 bases from J, leaving 6 bases between. The germline V gene has CDR1 ENHRY and CDR2 SYGVKD. CDR3 length: 13 amino acids. The CDR3 sequence: CAISEAENYGYTF. For the CDR3, the DNA is TGTGCCATCAGTGAGGCGGAGAACTATGGCTACACCTTC.

The chain's CDR3 is CASSPRGNEKLFF. DNA of the CDR3: TGTGCCAGCAGCCCAAGGGGGAATGAAAAACTGTTTTTT. The J gene is TRBJ1-4, the V gene TRBV28; TRBD1 might be the D (6 bases). Germline-derived CDR1 and CDR2 are MDHEN and SYDVKM. The CDR3 loop spans 13 amino acids. V lost 6 bases, J lost 5 bases, and 10 bases lay in between.

The gene calls are TRBV4-1 and TRBJ2-2; 9 positions match TRBD2. This CDR3 has 18 amino acids. Germline-derived CDR1 and CDR2 are MGHRA and YSYEKL. V was pared by 0 bases and J by 5 bases, with 10 bases of the junction left unmatched. CDR3 DNA sequence: TGCGCCAGCAGCCAAGAAGGCGGCGGCGGGAGGGCTACCGGGGAGCTGTTTTTT. This encodes CASSQEGGGGRATGELFF.

This rearrangement joins TRBV4-1 to TRBJ2-3, with D tentatively TRBD1 or TRBD2 (5 bases each). CDR1 is MGHRA and CDR2 is YSYEKL in the germline V gene. CDR3 length: 14 residues. V was cut by 1 base and J by 4 bases, with 9 bases left in between. The CDR3 DNA follows: TGCGCCAGCAGCCAAGGGGTGGGACCAGATACGCAGTATTTT. Protein: CASSQGVGPDTQYF.

V and J are TRBV19 and TRBJ1-2; unclear D gene. V shed 4 bases and J shed 8 bases, with 8 bases lying between them. From germline, CDR1 is LNHDA and CDR2 SQIVND (reference sequence). The CDR3 runs 11 residues. The CDR3 sequence: CASSTARGYTF. The CDR3 DNA follows: TGTGCCAGTAGTACAGCCAGGGGCTACACCTTC.

This sequence joins TRBV4-1 and TRBJ2-7; D possibly corresponds to TRBD2 (6 bases). V lost 4 bases to trimming and J lost 0 bases, with 16 bases between them. Germline CDR1 and CDR2: MGHRA and YSYEKL. The CDR3 length is 16 residues. This CDR3 reads CASSPVEAGDSYEQYF. Written as DNA, the CDR3 is TGCGCCAGCAGCCCTGTAGAAGCGGGTGACTCCTACGAGCAGTACTTC.

The chain is built from TRBV29-1 and TRBJ2-1; 8 positions match TRBD2. With 8 bases clipped from V and 2 bases from J, the junction kept 11 bases outside the gene matches. The CDR3 has 15 amino acids. Germline-derived CDR1 and CDR2 are SQVTM and ANQGSEA. The CDR3 protein is CSPQLADRPYNEQFF. CDR3 coding DNA: TGCAGCCCCCAACTAGCGGATAGACCCTACAATGAGCAGTTCTTC.

This chain joins TRBV28 and TRBJ1-2; possibly TRBD1 for D (6 bases). From germline, CDR1 is MDHEN and CDR2 SYDVKM. V was pared by 5 bases and J by 2 bases, with 18 bases between. The CDR3 is made up of 16 amino acids. This CDR3 reads CASSLPRTDGNYGYTF. Written as DNA, the CDR3 is TGTGCCAGCAGTCTTCCAAGGACAGACGGGAACTATGGCTACACCTTC.

The chain has TRBV6-4 and TRBJ2-7, with 10 bases aligning to TRBD2. Germline V gene sequence: CDR1 MRHNA, CDR2 SNTAGT. Germline trimming cut 4 bases from V and 2 bases from J; bases unmatched to any gene: 2. The CDR3 sequence is 14 residues long. The CDR3 bases are TGTGCCAGCAGTGTCCTAGCGGGGGCCTACGAGCAGTACTTC. Its translation is CASSVLAGAYEQYF.

This sequence joins TRBV30 and TRBJ2-7; D ambiguous. The CDR3 is 11 amino acids. From germline, CDR1 is GTSNPN and CDR2 SVGIG (reference sequence). Trimming pared 0 bases from V and 6 bases from J, leaving 6 bases between. CDR3 bases: TGTGCCTGGAGTGTCGTAGGCGAGCAGTACTTC. Protein sequence: CAWSVVGEQYF.